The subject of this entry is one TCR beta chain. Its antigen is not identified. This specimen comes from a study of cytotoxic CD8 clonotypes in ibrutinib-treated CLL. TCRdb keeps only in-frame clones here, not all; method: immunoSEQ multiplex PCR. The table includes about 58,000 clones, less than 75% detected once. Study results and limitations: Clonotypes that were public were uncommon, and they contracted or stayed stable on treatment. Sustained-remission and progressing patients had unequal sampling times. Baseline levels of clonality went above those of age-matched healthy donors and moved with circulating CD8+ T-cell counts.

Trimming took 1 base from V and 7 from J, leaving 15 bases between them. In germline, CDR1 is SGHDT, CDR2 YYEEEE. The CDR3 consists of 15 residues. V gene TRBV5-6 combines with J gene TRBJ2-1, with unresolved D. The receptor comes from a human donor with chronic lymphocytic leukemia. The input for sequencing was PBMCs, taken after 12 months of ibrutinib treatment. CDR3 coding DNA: TGTGCCAGCAGCTTGTCCGGTTTAGCAATGAATGAGCAGTTCTTC. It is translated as CASSLSGLAMNEQFF.